This TCR beta chain is drawn from a study of shared clonotypes between healthy human individuals. Overall study findings and caveats: Rarefaction showed that sequencing of sorted subsets was incomplete (despite large depth). Expectations were that clonotype sharing among donors would be affected by sequencing depth. Some naive CD4 clonotypes, roughly 4.7%, turned up in common across several donors.

Deletions cut 3 bases from V and 10 bases from J, with 13 bases between. The CDR3 extends over 13 amino acids. Germline V CDR1 and CDR2: SGHRS, YFSETQ. This clone was detected a few times. Its antigen is not known. Memory CD4+ cells were the fraction left after CD45RA+ naive selection. The assay was immunoSEQ multiplex PCR, and TCRdb's table has in-frame clones only and misses some. The data contain about 980,000 clones, around three quarters of them singletons. This clonotype was obtained from a man in his late teens or twenties in good health. The V and J genes are TRBV5-1 and TRBJ1-4, with a possible D match to TRBD1 (6 bases). Input material: memory CD4+ T cells sorted from blood. Regarding subset: CD45RA-negative fraction. The CDR3 coding sequence is TGCGCCAGCAGCTCTACAGGGACGGGAAAACTGTTTTTT. Protein sequence: CASSSTGTGKLFF.